The present TCR beta chain was sequenced within a study of beta chain features in type 1 diabetes. On this clone: What it recognizes is unknown.

The entirety of the isolated RNA underwent reverse transcription, so expressed TCRB transcripts were sequenced. An average near 3.57 million reads came from naive, central memory and regulatory T cell samples. Generated by immunoSEQ multiplex PCR, the TCRdb table keeps only in-frame clones and is missing some. The sample carries more than 300,000 clones, around 12% recorded once. Trimming stripped 6 bases from V and 6 bases from J, with 7 bases between. The germline CDR1 and CDR2 sequences are SNHLY and FYNNEI. The CDR3 contains 11 residues. Study-wide points: TCRB CDR3s were moderately but significantly shorter in Type 1 diabetes patients in all four CD4+ subsets. Fewer junction insertions and more nucleotide deletions appeared in type 1 diabetes patients.

V gene TRBV2 combines with J gene TRBJ2-3; D gene uncertain. The TCR comes from a woman between 18 and 29 years old with type 1 diabetes. The specimen was naive CD4+ T cells from blood. CDR3 loop: CASSPQDTQYF. DNA for the CDR3: TGTGCCAGCAGCCCTCAGGATACGCAGTATTTT.